This is a list of T cell receptor beta chains from one sample in a study of T cell changes during pregnancy in multiple sclerosis. Libraries were prepared by immunoSEQ multiplex PCR; TCRdb keeps only in-frame clonotypes and omits some of them. This table has tens of thousands of clones, roughly 92% appearing once. The sample here was peripheral blood, taken after pregnancy. The origin of the receptors is a female donor with multiple sclerosis, enrolled in a pregnancy study. Each CDR3 is given with its conserved first and last residue. The D gene is left open where the match is weak. Not all rows give a size; the values are once, few, many and, for expanded clones, a class.

D gene	V gene	J gene	clone size	CDR3 protein	CDR3 DNA
TRBD1	TRBV7-8	TRBJ2-3	-	CASSFIPGQITRTDTQYF	TGTGCCAGCAGCTTTATCCCGGGACAGATAACCCGCACAGATACGCAGTATTTT
TRBD2	TRBV7-6	TRBJ2-3	once	CASSLYSGGTDTQYF	TGTGCCAGCAGCTTGTATAGCGGGGGCACAGATACGCAGTATTTT
-	TRBV4-2	TRBJ2-5	-	CASSQDPGGGAETQYF	TGTGCCAGCAGCCAAGATCCGGGCGGTGGGGCAGAGACCCAGTACTTC
TRBD1	TRBV7-9	TRBJ2-3	-	CASSLGTGDADTQYF	TGTGCCAGCAGCTTAGGGACAGGGGACGCAGATACGCAGTATTTT
-	TRBV7-8	TRBJ1-1	-	CASSLYEGMNTEAFF	TGTGCCAGCAGCTTATATGAGGGAATGAACACTGAAGCTTTCTTT
-	TRBV18	TRBJ1-1	-	CASSPATGNTEAFF	TGTGCCAGCTCACCCGCGACAGGGAACACTGAAGCTTTCTTT
-	TRBV2	TRBJ1-2	-	CASLPGRNNYGYTF	TGTGCCAGCCTCCCCGGGAGAAACAACTATGGCTACACCTTC
TRBD1	TRBV7-2	TRBJ2-1	-	CASSSPSTGVDEQFF	TGTGCCAGCAGCTCCCCATCGACAGGGGTGGATGAGCAGTTCTTC
-	TRBV11-1	TRBJ1-1	-	CASSPLTGLTNTEAFF	TGTGCCAGCAGCCCCTTAACGGGACTTACGAACACTGAAGCTTTCTTT
-	TRBV11-1	TRBJ2-3	-	CASSLTDTQYF	TGTGCCAGCAGTCTCACAGATACGCAGTATTTT
-	TRBV7-3	TRBJ2-2	-	CASSSDTNTGELFF	TGTGCCAGCAGCTCCGACACCAACACCGGGGAGCTGTTTTTT
-	TRBV19	TRBJ1-1	-	CASTPGVAFF	TGTGCCAGTACTCCCGGGGTGGCTTTCTTT
-	TRBV15	TRBJ1-4	-	CATKYRENEKLFF	TGTGCCACCAAGTACAGAGAGAATGAAAAACTGTTTTTT
-	TRBV2	TRBJ1-1	-	CASTPRRSEAFF	TGTGCCAGCACCCCGCGGAGGTCTGAAGCTTTCTTT
-	TRBV2	TRBJ1-1	-	CASSANEDEAFF	TGTGCCAGCAGTGCCAATGAGGATGAAGCTTTCTTT
TRBD2	TRBV11-1	TRBJ2-5	-	CASSFARLAGEETQYF	TGTGCCAGCAGCTTTGCCCGACTAGCGGGGGAAGAGACCCAGTACTTC
-	TRBV7-2	TRBJ2-1	few	CASSLATGSYNEQFF	TGTGCCAGCAGCTTAGCGACAGGCTCCTACAATGAGCAGTTCTTC
-	TRBV21-1	TRBJ1-2	-	CASSKAPGTGGRYGYTF	TGTGCCAGCAGCAAAGCCCCCGGGACAGGGGGTCGGTATGGCTACACCTTC
TRBD1	TRBV28	TRBJ2-7	-	CASTLTGAPYEQYF	TGTGCCAGCACCCTGACAGGGGCCCCCTACGAGCAGTACTTC
-	TRBV9	TRBJ2-7	-	CASSGDKAYEQYF	TGTGCCAGCAGCGGGGACAAGGCCTACGAGCAGTACTTC
-	TRBV18	TRBJ1-1	-	CASSYDRNTEAFF	TGTGCCAGCTCATACGACAGGAACACTGAAGCTTTCTTT
TRBD2	TRBV7-3	TRBJ2-5	-	CASSRTSGGAETQYF	TGTGCCAGCAGCAGGACTAGCGGGGGGGCGGAGACCCAGTACTTC
-	TRBV27	TRBJ2-1	-	CASSLYREQFF	TGTGCCAGCAGTTTATACAGGGAGCAGTTCTTC
TRBD1	TRBV7-2	TRBJ1-6	once	CASRKSGGSYNSPLHF	TGTGCCAGCAGGAAATCAGGGGGTAGTTATAATTCACCCCTCCACTTT
-	TRBV30	TRBJ1-6	once	CAWSVPRGSPLHF	TGTGCCTGGAGTGTACCTAGGGGTTCACCCCTCCACTTT
-	TRBV6-1	TRBJ2-5	-	CASSLQGRGSETQYF	TGTGCCAGCAGTCTACAGGGAAGGGGGTCGGAGACCCAGTACTTC
-	TRBV7-2	TRBJ1-1	-	CASSLPGSPEAFF	TGTGCCAGCAGCTTACCAGGGTCACCAGAAGCTTTCTTT
-	TRBV15	TRBJ2-7	-	CATSRDLINEQYF	TGTGCCACCAGCAGAGATCTAATAAACGAGCAGTACTTC
TRBD1	TRBV25-1	TRBJ2-3	-	CASSDFDRGLADTQYF	TGTGCCAGCAGTGACTTCGACAGGGGGCTCGCAGATACGCAGTATTTT
-	TRBV2	TRBJ1-2	once	CASTSRGPTLYGYTF	TGTGCCAGCACCTCACGAGGTCCTACCCTCTATGGCTACACCTTC
TRBD1	TRBV4-3	TRBJ2-4	-	CASSQDPWKGQGNIQYF	TGCGCCAGCAGCCAAGATCCGTGGAAAGGACAGGGAAACATTCAGTACTTC
TRBD1	TRBV5-8	TRBJ2-3	-	CASSPWTGPSDTQYF	TGTGCCAGCAGCCCATGGACAGGGCCCTCAGATACGCAGTATTTT
-	TRBV4-3	TRBJ2-2	-	CASSQDRVAANTGELFF	TGCGCCAGCAGCCAAGACAGGGTTGCCGCGAACACCGGGGAGCTGTTTTTT
-	TRBV7-9	TRBJ2-7	-	CASSPRNGYEQYF	TGTGCCAGCAGCCCTAGGAACGGCTACGAGCAGTACTTC
TRBD1	TRBV7-9	TRBJ2-2	-	CASSPTPRTGANTGELFF	TGTGCCAGCAGCCCCACCCCTAGGACAGGCGCGAACACCGGGGAGCTGTTTTTT
TRBD2	TRBV7-3	TRBJ2-1	-	CASSTLAGGYNEQFF	TGTGCCAGCAGCACTCTAGCGGGGGGGTACAATGAGCAGTTCTTC
-	TRBV6-1	TRBJ2-7	-	CASSRTPEQYF	TGTGCCAGCAGTCGGACTCCCGAGCAGTACTTC
TRBD2	TRBV7-2	TRBJ2-4	-	CASSQGLAGVRNIQYF	TGTGCCAGCAGCCAGGGACTAGCGGGGGTTAGAAACATTCAGTACTTC
-	TRBV19	TRBJ1-1	-	CASSPLGEGGAFF	TGTGCCAGTAGCCCCCTTGGTGAGGGGGGGGCTTTCTTT
TRBD1	TRBV18	TRBJ1-1	-	CASSPWTGDGEAFF	TGTGCCAGCTCACCCTGGACAGGGGACGGTGAAGCTTTCTTT
-	TRBV5-6	TRBJ1-2	once	CASSLVGVGGGYTF	TGTGCCAGCAGCTTGGTAGGGGTTGGTGGTGGCTACACCTTC
-	TRBV4-3	TRBJ2-7	-	CASSQEGNRELPYEQYF	TGCGCCAGCAGCCAAGAAGGGAACAGGGAACTGCCCTACGAGCAGTACTTC
-	TRBV5-1	TRBJ1-5	once	CASSLDGGGQPQHF	TGCGCCAGCAGCTTGGATGGGGGAGGGCAGCCCCAGCATTTT
TRBD2	TRBV19	TRBJ2-1	-	CASSSASGGAIGSYNEQFF	TGTGCCAGTAGTAGTGCTAGCGGGGGGGCCATCGGCTCCTACAATGAGCAGTTCTTC
-	TRBV19	TRBJ1-4	-	CASSLNFGEKLFF	TGTGCCAGTAGTCTTAATTTCGGTGAAAAACTGTTTTTT
-	TRBV7-2	TRBJ2-3	-	CASSLGRPSDTQYF	TGTGCCAGCAGCTTGGGCAGGCCGTCAGATACGCAGTATTTT
TRBD2	TRBV7-7	TRBJ2-5	-	CASSPPGGVETQYF	TGTGCCAGCAGCCCCCCGGGGGGGGTCGAGACCCAGTACTTC
TRBD2	TRBV5-8	TRBJ2-3	-	CASSLVAGGRDTQYF	TGTGCCAGCAGCTTGGTGGCGGGGGGGAGAGATACGCAGTATTTT
-	TRBV5-4	TRBJ1-1	once	CASSADRMTEAFF	TGTGCCAGCAGCGCTGACAGGATGACTGAAGCTTTCTTT
-	TRBV6-1	TRBJ2-3	-	CASSEPGEVTDTQYF	TGTGCCAGCAGTGAACCCGGGGAGGTCACAGATACGCAGTATTTT
-	TRBV18	TRBJ1-1	-	CASSPPAVPEAFF	TGTGCCAGCTCACCACCGGCTGTCCCTGAAGCTTTCTTT
TRBD1	TRBV7-8	TRBJ2-7	-	CASSLGDRGHEQYF	TGTGCCAGCAGCTTAGGGGACAGGGGCCACGAGCAGTACTTC
-	TRBV20-1	TRBJ2-5	once	CSAKAGETQYF	TGCAGTGCTAAGGCGGGAGAGACCCAGTACTTC